The rows below give T cell receptor beta chains drawn from one sample of a study of vaccination effects on CD4 cells after COVID-19. These TCRs are of unknown antigen specificity. TCRdb's copy holds only in-frame clones and misses some; the assay was immunoSEQ multiplex PCR. This table holds some 22,000 clones, roughly three quarters found once. Sequenced material: CD4+ T cells from PBMCs cultured with SARS-CoV-2 spike peptides, taken before COVID-19 vaccination. These receptors all come from a human donor who had a prior SARS-CoV-2 infection. The CDR3 runs from the conserved cysteine through the conserved F or W. A D gene is named only where the DNA matches it firmly. Some rows mark clone size as missing; the rest say once, few, many or name a class of expanded clone.

j_call,v_call,clone_size,d_call,cdr3_nt,cdr3_aa
TRBJ2-7,TRBV6-5,.,.,TGTGCCAGCAGTTACAATTCAGGCAGACACGAGCAGTACTTC,CASSYNSGRHEQYF
TRBJ1-1,TRBV25-1,.,.,TGTGCCAGCAGTGATATGGTCGGCACTGAAGCTTTCTTT,CASSDMVGTEAFF
TRBJ1-1,TRBV6-2/TRBV6-3,.,TRBD1,TGTGCCAGCAGTCGCACTCCCACAGGGGACTTTGAAGCTTTCTTT,CASSRTPTGDFEAFF
TRBJ2-2,TRBV25-1,.,.,TGTGCCAGCAGTGAGGTGACCGGGGAGCTGTTTTTT,CASSEVTGELFF
TRBJ2-1,TRBV6-5,once,.,TGTGCCAGCAGTTACTCCGGGAGCTCCTACAATGAGCAGTTCTTC,CASSYSGSSYNEQFF
TRBJ1-5,TRBV6-1,.,.,TGTGCCAGCAGTGAAAATGTCCTGAATCAGCCCCAGCATTTT,CASSENVLNQPQHF
TRBJ2-7,TRBV12-3/TRBV12-4,.,.,TGTGCCAGCAGTTATCGGGGTTGGAACGAGCAGTACTTC,CASSYRGWNEQYF
TRBJ2-1,TRBV7-9,.,TRBD1,TGTGCCAGCAGCCCGGGACAGGGACCCCTTGGGTACAATGAGCAGTTCTTC,CASSPGQGPLGYNEQFF
TRBJ2-7,TRBV10-3,.,.,TGTGCCATCAGTAGACAGGCCGACTCCTACGAGCAGTACTTC,CAISRQADSYEQYF
TRBJ2-3,TRBV7-2,.,.,TGTGCCAGCAGCTTGGCAACTAGCACAGATACGCAGTATTTT,CASSLATSTDTQYF
TRBJ1-1,TRBV2,few,.,TGTGCCAGCAGGGAAACACAGGGACTAGTGACTGAAGCTTTCTTT,CASRETQGLVTEAFF
TRBJ2-1,TRBV21-1,.,.,TGTGCCAGCAGGGCGACAGCCAATGAGCAGTTCTTC,CASRATANEQFF
TRBJ1-1,TRBV6-4,.,TRBD1,TGTGCCAGCAGTGACTCATCAGGGGGCTACACTGAAGCTTTCTTT,CASSDSSGGYTEAFF
TRBJ2-3,TRBV2,.,.,TGTGCCAGCAGTCCAGTACCGACAGATACGCAGTATTTT,CASSPVPTDTQYF
TRBJ2-5,TRBV29-1,.,TRBD2,TGCAGCGTTGCCCCTAGCGGGGGGCAAGGGGAGACCCAGTACTTC,CSVAPSGGQGETQYF
TRBJ2-5,TRBV14,.,TRBD2,TGTGCCAGCAGCCCGACTAGCGGGAGGTTGGAGACCCAGTACTTC,CASSPTSGRLETQYF
TRBJ2-5,TRBV18,once,.,TGTGCCAGCTCACCACCGGCCCAGAGGGAGACCCAGTACTTC,CASSPPAQRETQYF
TRBJ2-3,TRBV9,.,TRBD2,TGTGCCAGCAGCCCAAGGACTAGCGGAACCACAGATACGCAGTATTTT,CASSPRTSGTTDTQYF
TRBJ2-5,TRBV3-1/TRBV3-2,.,TRBD2,TGTGCCAGCACTAAATTCCGGGGGGGGCCGTTAGAGACCCAGTACTTC,CASTKFRGGPLETQYF
TRBJ1-2,TRBV7-2,.,.,TGTGCCAGCAGCTTAGCGCAGGGACTTTCACCGGGTGGCTACACCTTC,CASSLAQGLSPGGYTF
TRBJ2-7,TRBV5-4,.,.,TGTGCCAGCAGCTTTGGGGTTTCTAGGGTCCCCTACGAGCAGTACTTC,CASSFGVSRVPYEQYF
TRBJ1-5,TRBV19,once,.,TGTGCCAGTAGTATAGGGAATCAGCCCCAGCATTTT,CASSIGNQPQHF
TRBJ2-2,TRBV2,.,.,TGTGCCAGCAGTGAAGCAGGACGGGGGCCCGGGGAGCTGTTTTTT,CASSEAGRGPGELFF
TRBJ1-3,TRBV7-7,once,TRBD1,TGTGCTAGCAGCCGCGACAGGGGCTCTGGAAACACCATATATTTT,CASSRDRGSGNTIYF
TRBJ2-7,TRBV4-3,few,TRBD1,TGCGCCAGCAGCCAAGAGGCGCGACAGGGCCACTACGAGCAGTACTTC,CASSQEARQGHYEQYF
TRBJ2-5,TRBV20-1,.,.,TGCAGTGCAATAGGCGGAGTGACCCAGTACTTC,CSAIGGVTQYF